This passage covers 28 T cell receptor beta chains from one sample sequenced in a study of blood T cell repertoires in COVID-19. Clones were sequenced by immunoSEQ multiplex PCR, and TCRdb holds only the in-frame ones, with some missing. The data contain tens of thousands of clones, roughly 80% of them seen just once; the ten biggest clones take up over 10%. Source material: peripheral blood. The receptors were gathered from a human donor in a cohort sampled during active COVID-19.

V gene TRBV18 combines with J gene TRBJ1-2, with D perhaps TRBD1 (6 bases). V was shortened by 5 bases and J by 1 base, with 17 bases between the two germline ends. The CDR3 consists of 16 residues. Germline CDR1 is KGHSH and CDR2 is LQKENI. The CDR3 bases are TGTGCCAGCTCAGAGCAACAGGGCACTATTAACTATGGCTACACCTTC. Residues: CASSEQQGTINYGYTF.

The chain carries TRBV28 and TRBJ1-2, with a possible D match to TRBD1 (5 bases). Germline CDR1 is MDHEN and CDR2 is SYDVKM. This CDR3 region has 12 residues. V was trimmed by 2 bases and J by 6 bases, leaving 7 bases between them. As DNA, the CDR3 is TGTGCCAGCAGTTTACCAGGGCATGGCTACACCTTC. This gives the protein CASSLPGHGYTF.

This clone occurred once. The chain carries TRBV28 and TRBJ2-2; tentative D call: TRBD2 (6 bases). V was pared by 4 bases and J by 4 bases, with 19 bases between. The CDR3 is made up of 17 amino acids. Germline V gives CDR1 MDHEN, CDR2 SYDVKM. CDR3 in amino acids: CASSSYRDFRSTGELFF. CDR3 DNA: TGTGCCAGCAGTTCGTACCGGGACTTTAGGAGCACCGGGGAGCTGTTTTTT.

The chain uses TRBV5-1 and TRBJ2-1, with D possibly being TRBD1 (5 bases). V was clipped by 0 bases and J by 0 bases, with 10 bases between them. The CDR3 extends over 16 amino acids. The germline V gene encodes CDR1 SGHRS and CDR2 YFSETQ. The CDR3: CASSLGGPSSYNEQFF. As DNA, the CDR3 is TGCGCCAGCAGCTTGGGGGGCCCTAGCTCCTACAATGAGCAGTTCTTC. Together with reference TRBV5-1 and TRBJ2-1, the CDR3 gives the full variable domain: KAGVTQTPRYLIKTRGQQVTLSCSPISGHRSVSWYQQTPGQGLQFLFEYFSETQRNKGNFPGRFSGRQFSNSRSEMNVSTLELGDSALYLCASSLGGPSSYNEQFFGPGTRLTVL.

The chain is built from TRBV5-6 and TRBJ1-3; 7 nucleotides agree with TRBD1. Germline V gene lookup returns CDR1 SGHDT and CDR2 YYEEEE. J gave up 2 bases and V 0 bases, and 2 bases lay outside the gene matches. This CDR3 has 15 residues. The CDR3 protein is CASSLAQGAGNTIYF. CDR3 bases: TGTGCCAGCAGCTTGGCCCAGGGGGCTGGAAACACCATATATTTT. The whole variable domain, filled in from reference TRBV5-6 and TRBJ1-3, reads DAGVTQSPTHLIKTRGQQVTLRCSPKSGHDTVSWYQQALGQGPQFIFQYYEEEERQRGNFPDRFSGHQFPNYSSELNVNALLLGDSALYLCASSLAQGAGNTIYFGEGSWLTVV.

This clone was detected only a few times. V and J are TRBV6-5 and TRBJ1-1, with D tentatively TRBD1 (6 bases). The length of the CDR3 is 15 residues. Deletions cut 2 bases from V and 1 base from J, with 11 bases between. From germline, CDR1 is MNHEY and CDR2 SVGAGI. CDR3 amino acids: CASSYRSTGNTEAFF. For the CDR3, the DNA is TGTGCCAGCAGTTACCGTTCGACAGGGAACACTGAAGCTTTCTTT.

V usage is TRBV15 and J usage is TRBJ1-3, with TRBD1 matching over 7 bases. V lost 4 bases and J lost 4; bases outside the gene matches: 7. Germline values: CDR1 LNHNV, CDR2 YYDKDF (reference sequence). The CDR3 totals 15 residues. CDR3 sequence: CATSTRQGAGNTIYF. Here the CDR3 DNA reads TGTGCCACCAGCACGAGACAGGGCGCGGGAAACACCATATATTTT.

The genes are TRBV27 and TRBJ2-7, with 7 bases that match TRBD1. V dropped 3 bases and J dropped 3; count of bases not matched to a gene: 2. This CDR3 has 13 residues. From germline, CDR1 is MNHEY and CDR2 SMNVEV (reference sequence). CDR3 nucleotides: TGTGCCAGCAGTTTCTCAGGGGGCTACGAGCAGTACTTC. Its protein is CASSFSGGYEQYF.

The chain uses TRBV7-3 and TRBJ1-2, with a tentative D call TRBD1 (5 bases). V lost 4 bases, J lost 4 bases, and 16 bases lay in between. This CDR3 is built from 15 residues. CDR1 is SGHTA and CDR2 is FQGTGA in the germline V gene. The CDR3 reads CASSSGPGNLYGYTF. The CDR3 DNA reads TGTGCCAGCAGCTCTGGGCCAGGGAACCTCTATGGCTACACCTTC.

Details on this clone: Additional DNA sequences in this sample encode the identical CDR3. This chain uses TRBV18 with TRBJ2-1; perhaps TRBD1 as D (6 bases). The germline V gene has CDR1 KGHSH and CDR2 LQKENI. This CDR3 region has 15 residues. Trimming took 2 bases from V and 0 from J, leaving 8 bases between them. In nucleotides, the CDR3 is TGTGCCAGCTCACCAAGAGGGGGCTCCTACAATGAGCAGTTCTTC. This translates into CASSPRGGSYNEQFF.

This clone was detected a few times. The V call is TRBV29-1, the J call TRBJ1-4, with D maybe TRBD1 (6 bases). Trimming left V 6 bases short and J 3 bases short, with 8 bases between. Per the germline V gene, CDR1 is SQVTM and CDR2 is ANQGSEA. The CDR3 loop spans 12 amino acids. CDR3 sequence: CSVGQSNEKLFF. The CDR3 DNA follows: TGCAGCGTAGGACAGTCTAATGAAAAACTGTTTTTT. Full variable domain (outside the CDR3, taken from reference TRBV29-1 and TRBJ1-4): SAVISQKPSRDICQRGTSLTIQCQVDSQVTMMFWYRQQPGQSLTLIATANQGSEATYESGFVIDKFPISRPNLTFSTLTVSNMSPEDSSIYLCSVGQSNEKLFFGSGTQLSVL.

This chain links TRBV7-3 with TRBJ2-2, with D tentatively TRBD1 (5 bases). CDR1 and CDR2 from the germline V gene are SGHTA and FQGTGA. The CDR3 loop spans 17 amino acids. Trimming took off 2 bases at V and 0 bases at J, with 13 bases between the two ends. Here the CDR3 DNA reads TGTGCCAGCAGCTTAGAGTTAGACAGCGCGAACACCGGGGAGCTGTTTTTT. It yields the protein CASSLELDSANTGELFF.

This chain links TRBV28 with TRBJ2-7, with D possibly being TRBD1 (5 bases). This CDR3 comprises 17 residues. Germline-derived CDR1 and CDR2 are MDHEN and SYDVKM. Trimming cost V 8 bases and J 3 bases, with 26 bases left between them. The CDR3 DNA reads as TGTGCCAGCGGACGAAATACAGGTTGGTCCCCTTACTACGAGCAGTACTTC. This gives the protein CASGRNTGWSPYYEQYF.

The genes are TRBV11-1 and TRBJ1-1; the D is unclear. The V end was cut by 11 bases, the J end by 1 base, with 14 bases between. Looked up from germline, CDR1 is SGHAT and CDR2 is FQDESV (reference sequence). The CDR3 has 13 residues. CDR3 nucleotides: TGTGCCGTCACCCGGTCCGGGAACACTGAAGCTTTCTTT. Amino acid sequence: CAVTRSGNTEAFF.

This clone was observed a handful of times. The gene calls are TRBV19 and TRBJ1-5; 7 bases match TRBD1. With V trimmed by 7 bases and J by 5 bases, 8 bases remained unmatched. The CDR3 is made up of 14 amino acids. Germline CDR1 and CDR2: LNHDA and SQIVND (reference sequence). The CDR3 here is CASTSEGGYQPQHF. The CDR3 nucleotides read TGTGCCAGTACGAGTGAAGGGGGCTATCAGCCCCAGCATTTT.

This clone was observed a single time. CDR3 coding DNA: TGTGCCAGCAGGACAAGCAATCAGCCCCAGCATTTT. Its protein product is CASRTSNQPQHF. The chain employs TRBV6-5 and TRBJ1-5; D gene ambiguous. CDR1 and CDR2 from the germline V gene are MNHEY and SVGAGI. Trimming took 6 bases from V and 1 from J, leaving 4 bases between them. The CDR3 consists of 12 residues.

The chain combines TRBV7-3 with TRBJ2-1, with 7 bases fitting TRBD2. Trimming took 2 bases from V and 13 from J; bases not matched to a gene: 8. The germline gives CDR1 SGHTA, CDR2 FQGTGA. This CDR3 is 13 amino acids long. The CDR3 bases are TGTGCCAGCAGCTTACACATGACTAGCCGACAGTTCTTC. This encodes CASSLHMTSRQFF.

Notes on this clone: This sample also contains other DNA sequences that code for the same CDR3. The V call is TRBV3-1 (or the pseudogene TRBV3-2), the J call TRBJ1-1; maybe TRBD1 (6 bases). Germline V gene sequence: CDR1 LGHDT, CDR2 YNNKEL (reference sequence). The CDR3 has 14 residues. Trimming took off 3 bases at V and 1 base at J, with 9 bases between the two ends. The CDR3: CASSQPQGNTEAFF. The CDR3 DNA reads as TGTGCCAGCAGCCAGCCACAGGGGAACACTGAAGCTTTCTTT.

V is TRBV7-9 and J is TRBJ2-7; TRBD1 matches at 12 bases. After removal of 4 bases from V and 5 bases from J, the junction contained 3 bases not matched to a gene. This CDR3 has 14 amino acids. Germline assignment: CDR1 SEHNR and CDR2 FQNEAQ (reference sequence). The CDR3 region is CASSWDRGPDEQYF. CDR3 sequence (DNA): TGTGCCAGCAGCTGGGACAGGGGGCCCGACGAGCAGTACTTC.

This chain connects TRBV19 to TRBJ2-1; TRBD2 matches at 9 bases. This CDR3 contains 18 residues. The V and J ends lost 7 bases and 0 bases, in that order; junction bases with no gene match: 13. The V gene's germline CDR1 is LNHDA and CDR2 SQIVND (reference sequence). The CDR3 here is CASTNSLYSGSSYNEQFF. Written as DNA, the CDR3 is TGTGCCAGTACCAACTCCCTCTATAGCGGGAGCTCCTACAATGAGCAGTTCTTC.

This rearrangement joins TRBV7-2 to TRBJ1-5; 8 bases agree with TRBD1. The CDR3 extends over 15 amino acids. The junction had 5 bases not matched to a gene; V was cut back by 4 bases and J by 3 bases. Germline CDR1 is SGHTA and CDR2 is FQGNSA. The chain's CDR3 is CASSSDRGTNQPQHF. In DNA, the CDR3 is TGTGCCAGCAGCTCCGACAGGGGCACCAATCAGCCCCAGCATTTT. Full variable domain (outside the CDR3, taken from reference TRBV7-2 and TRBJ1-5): GAGVSQSPSNKVTEKGKDVELRCDPISGHTALYWYRQSLGQGLEFLIYFQGNSAPDKSGLPSDRFSAERTGGSVSTLTIQRTQQEDSAVYLCASSSDRGTNQPQHFGDGTRLSIL.

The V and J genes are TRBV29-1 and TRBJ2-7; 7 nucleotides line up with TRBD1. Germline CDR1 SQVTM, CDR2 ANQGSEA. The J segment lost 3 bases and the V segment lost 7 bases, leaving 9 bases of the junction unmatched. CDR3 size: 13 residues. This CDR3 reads CSGGGESVYEQYF. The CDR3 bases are TGCAGCGGAGGGGGCGAGTCGGTCTACGAGCAGTACTTC.

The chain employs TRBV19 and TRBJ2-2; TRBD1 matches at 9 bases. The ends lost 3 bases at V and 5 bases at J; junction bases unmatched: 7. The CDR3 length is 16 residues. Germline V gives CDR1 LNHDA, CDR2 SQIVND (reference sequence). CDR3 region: CASSMYTGGTTGELFF. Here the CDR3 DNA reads TGTGCCAGTAGTATGTACACAGGGGGCACGACCGGGGAGCTGTTTTTT.

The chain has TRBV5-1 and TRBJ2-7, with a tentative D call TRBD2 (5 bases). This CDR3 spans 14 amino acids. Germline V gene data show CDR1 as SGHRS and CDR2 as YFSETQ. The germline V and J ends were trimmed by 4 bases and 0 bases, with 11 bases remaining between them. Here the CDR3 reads CASSPGTSSYEQYF. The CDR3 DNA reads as TGCGCCAGCAGCCCGGGAACTAGCTCCTACGAGCAGTACTTC.

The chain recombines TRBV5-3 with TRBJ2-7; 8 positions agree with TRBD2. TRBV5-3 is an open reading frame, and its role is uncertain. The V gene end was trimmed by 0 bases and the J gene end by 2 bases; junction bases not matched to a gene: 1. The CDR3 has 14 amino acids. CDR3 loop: CARSLGGLAYEQYF. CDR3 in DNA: TGTGCCAGAAGCTTGGGGGGACTAGCCTACGAGCAGTACTTC.

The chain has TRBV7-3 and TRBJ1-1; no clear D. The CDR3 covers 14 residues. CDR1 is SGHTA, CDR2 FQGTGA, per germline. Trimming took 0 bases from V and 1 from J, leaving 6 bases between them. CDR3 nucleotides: TGTGCCAGCAGCTTAACGTCCCGGAACACTGAAGCTTTCTTT. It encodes CASSLTSRNTEAFF.

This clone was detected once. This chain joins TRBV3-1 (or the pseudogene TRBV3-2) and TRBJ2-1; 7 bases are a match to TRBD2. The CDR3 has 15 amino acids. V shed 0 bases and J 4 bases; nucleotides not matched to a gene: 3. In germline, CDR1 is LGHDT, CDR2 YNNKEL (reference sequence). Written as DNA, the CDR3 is TGTGCCAGCAGCCAAGATCCGGGGGGTTACAATGAGCAGTTCTTC. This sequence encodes CASSQDPGGYNEQFF.

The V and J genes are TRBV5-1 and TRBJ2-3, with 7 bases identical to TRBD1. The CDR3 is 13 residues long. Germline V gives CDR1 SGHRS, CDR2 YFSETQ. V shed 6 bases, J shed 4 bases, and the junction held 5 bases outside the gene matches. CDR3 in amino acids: CASMRGLADTQYF. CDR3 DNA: TGCGCCAGCATGAGGGGGCTAGCAGATACGCAGTATTTT.